A selection of T cell receptor beta chains follows, all from one sample in a study of T cell repertoires in cytomegalovirus infection. These receptors have no identified antigens. TCRdb re-analysed the reads in MiXCR, keeping a single row per CDR3 protein. The sample records hundreds of thousands of distinct CDR3 sequences, approximately 32% being singletons. This material consisted of cultured CD8+ T cells from PBMCs, taken from culture after CMV antigen stimulation. The origin of the receptors is a human donor in good health (CMV status not recorded). Some clones in this sample may be carry-over from other donors' samples. Both conserved end residues are part of each CDR3. The D gene is left open where the match is weak. Size is omitted from some rows. Given values are once, few, many or a class for expanded clones.

abundance: -; v_gene: TRBV24-1; j_gene: TRBJ2-1; d_gene: TRBD2; len: 14; CDR3aa: CATSPGGAYNEQFF; CDR3nt: TGTGCCACCAGCCCCGGGGGGGCCTACAATGAGCAGTTCTTC
abundance: -; v_gene: TRBV7-9; j_gene: TRBJ1-2; d_gene: -; len: 14; CDR3aa: CASSVLGTDYGYTF; CDR3nt: TGTGCCAGCAGCGTCCTCGGGACGGATTATGGCTACACCTTC
abundance: -; v_gene: TRBV6-5; j_gene: TRBJ2-3; d_gene: -; len: 14; CDR3aa: CASSYGGATDTQYF; CDR3nt: TGTGCCAGCAGTTACGGAGGGGCCACAGATACGCAGTATTTT
abundance: -; v_gene: TRBV29-1; j_gene: TRBJ2-1; d_gene: -; len: 14; CDR3aa: CSVGRVSSYNEQFF; CDR3nt: TGCAGCGTTGGGCGTGTGAGCTCCTACAATGAGCAGTTCTTC
abundance: few; v_gene: TRBV2; j_gene: TRBJ2-1; d_gene: -; len: 16; CDR3aa: CASTQGGSLTYNEQFF; CDR3nt: TGTGCCAGCACTCAAGGCGGCAGCTTAACCTACAATGAGCAGTTCTTC
abundance: few; v_gene: TRBV27; j_gene: TRBJ2-1; d_gene: -; len: 16; CDR3aa: CASSLDWARAYNEQFF; CDR3nt: TGTGCCAGCAGTTTAGATTGGGCCCGGGCCTACAATGAGCAGTTCTTC
abundance: -; v_gene: TRBV5-6; j_gene: TRBJ1-2; d_gene: TRBD1; len: 13; CDR3aa: CASTFGRGQGYTF; CDR3nt: TGTGCCAGCACCTTCGGGAGGGGGCAAGGCTACACCTTC
abundance: -; v_gene: TRBV19; j_gene: TRBJ2-1; d_gene: TRBD1; len: 17; CDR3aa: CASREGQGPASYNEQFF; CDR3nt: TGTGCCAGTAGGGAAGGACAGGGGCCGGCCTCCTACAATGAGCAGTTCTTC
abundance: -; v_gene: TRBV24-1; j_gene: TRBJ2-2; d_gene: -; len: 17; CDR3aa: CATSVLDPTQNTGELFF; CDR3nt: TGTGCCACCAGTGTCTTGGACCCTACTCAGAACACCGGGGAGCTGTTTTTT
abundance: -; v_gene: TRBV14; j_gene: TRBJ1-1; d_gene: -; len: 14; CDR3aa: CASSQGQGTTEAFF; CDR3nt: TGTGCCAGCAGCCAAGGCCAGGGGACCACTGAAGCTTTCTTT
abundance: few; v_gene: TRBV7-9; j_gene: TRBJ2-1; d_gene: TRBD1; len: 15; CDR3aa: CASSSPGTGNDEQFF; CDR3nt: TGTGCCAGCAGCTCCCCCGGGACAGGCAACGATGAGCAGTTCTTC
abundance: -; v_gene: TRBV2; j_gene: TRBJ2-1; d_gene: -; len: 11; CDR3aa: CASIKAGEQFF; CDR3nt: TGTGCCAGCATCAAAGCTGGTGAGCAGTTCTTC
abundance: few; v_gene: TRBV7-9; j_gene: TRBJ2-2; d_gene: TRBD1; len: 16; CDR3aa: CASSLRGLANTGELFF; CDR3nt: TGTGCCAGCAGCTTAAGGGGGCTCGCGAACACCGGGGAGCTGTTTTTT
abundance: few; v_gene: TRBV7-9; j_gene: TRBJ2-7; d_gene: -; len: 12; CDR3aa: CASGTDSAEQYF; CDR3nt: TGTGCCAGCGGGACGGATTCGGCCGAGCAGTACTTC
abundance: few; v_gene: TRBV12-3/TRBV12-4; j_gene: TRBJ2-7; d_gene: TRBD1; len: 14; CDR3aa: CASSLSTGGGEQYF; CDR3nt: TGTGCCAGCAGTTTATCAACAGGGGGCGGAGAGCAGTACTTC
abundance: -; v_gene: TRBV2; j_gene: TRBJ2-3; d_gene: -; len: 15; CDR3aa: CASPPGVRVTDTQYF; CDR3nt: TGTGCCAGCCCTCCAGGGGTTAGAGTAACAGATACGCAGTATTTT
abundance: few; v_gene: TRBV5-1; j_gene: TRBJ2-1; d_gene: -; len: 12; CDR3aa: CASSSTPDEQFF; CDR3nt: TGCGCCAGCAGCTCGACCCCCGATGAGCAGTTCTTC
abundance: few; v_gene: TRBV6-1; j_gene: TRBJ1-2; d_gene: -; len: 11; CDR3aa: CASSEALLTGF; CDR3nt: TGTGCCAGCAGTGAAGCGCTTCTGACAGGCTTC
abundance: few; v_gene: TRBV6-1; j_gene: TRBJ1-3; d_gene: -; len: 13; CDR3aa: CATRGRTGNTIYF; CDR3nt: TGTGCCACCAGGGGTCGGACTGGAAACACCATATATTTT
abundance: -; v_gene: TRBV29-1; j_gene: TRBJ2-1; d_gene: -; len: 13; CDR3aa: CSVEPSSYNEQFF; CDR3nt: TGCAGCGTTGAACCGAGCTCCTACAATGAGCAGTTCTTC
abundance: few; v_gene: TRBV25-1; j_gene: TRBJ1-5; d_gene: -; len: 12; CDR3aa: CASSDHNQPQHF; CDR3nt: TGTGCCAGCAGTGATCACAATCAGCCCCAGCATTTT
abundance: many; v_gene: TRBV7-2; j_gene: TRBJ2-7; d_gene: -; len: 15; CDR3aa: CASSLASTEGYEQYF; CDR3nt: TGTGCCAGCAGCTTAGCCTCGACAGAGGGCTACGAGCAGTACTTC
abundance: few; v_gene: TRBV27; j_gene: TRBJ1-6; d_gene: -; len: 16; CDR3aa: CASSITPGEGNSPLHF; CDR3nt: TGTGCCAGCAGTATCACTCCGGGGGAAGGTAATTCACCCCTCCACTTT
abundance: few; v_gene: TRBV29-1; j_gene: TRBJ2-5; d_gene: -; len: 14; CDR3aa: CSVVFYRVEETQYF; CDR3nt: TGCAGCGTTGTCTTTTACAGGGTTGAAGAGACCCAGTACTTC
abundance: -; v_gene: TRBV5-8; j_gene: TRBJ2-3; d_gene: -; len: 10; CDR3aa: CASVTDTQYF; CDR3nt: TGTGCCAGCGTGACAGATACGCAGTATTTT
abundance: few; v_gene: TRBV7-9; j_gene: TRBJ2-5; d_gene: TRBD1; len: 15; CDR3aa: CASSLPQGARETQYF; CDR3nt: TGTGCCAGCAGCTTACCCCAGGGGGCGCGAGAGACCCAGTACTTC
abundance: once; v_gene: TRBV7-3; j_gene: TRBJ2-1; d_gene: TRBD2; len: 16; CDR3aa: CASNLTVSRGGDEQFF; CDR3nt: TGTGCCAGCAACTTAACCGTCTCGCGGGGGGGCGATGAGCAGTTCTTC
abundance: -; v_gene: TRBV7-9; j_gene: TRBJ1-2; d_gene: -; len: 12; CDR3aa: CASSFSVRSYTF; CDR3nt: TGTGCCAGCAGCTTCTCGGTGAGGAGCTACACCTTC
abundance: many; v_gene: TRBV12-3/TRBV12-4; j_gene: TRBJ2-5; d_gene: -; len: 14; CDR3aa: CASSWGAGPETQYF; CDR3nt: TGTGCCAGCAGTTGGGGGGCAGGCCCTGAGACCCAGTACTTC
abundance: -; v_gene: TRBV6-2/TRBV6-3; j_gene: TRBJ2-5; d_gene: TRBD2; len: 16; CDR3aa: CASSYGASGGRGTQYF; CDR3nt: TGTGCCAGCAGTTACGGAGCTAGCGGGGGCCGGGGGACCCAGTACTTC
abundance: few; v_gene: TRBV19; j_gene: TRBJ2-1; d_gene: TRBD2; len: 15; CDR3aa: CASSIPSGAPNEQFF; CDR3nt: TGTGCCAGTAGTATCCCGAGCGGGGCGCCCAATGAGCAGTTCTTC
abundance: few; v_gene: TRBV24-1; j_gene: TRBJ1-1; d_gene: -; len: 19; CDR3aa: CATSDLDLFFGGWITEAFF; CDR3nt: TGTGCCACCAGTGATTTAGATTTGTTTTTCGGGGGCTGGATCACTGAAGCTTTCTTT
abundance: -; v_gene: TRBV7-9; j_gene: TRBJ1-2; d_gene: -; len: 12; CDR3aa: CASPRLGGGYTF; CDR3nt: TGTGCCAGCCCAAGGTTAGGGGGAGGCTACACCTTC
abundance: few; v_gene: TRBV14; j_gene: TRBJ1-6; d_gene: TRBD1; len: 16; CDR3aa: CASSPRDSSYNSPLHF; CDR3nt: TGTGCCAGCAGCCCCCGGGACAGCTCCTATAATTCACCCCTCCACTTT
abundance: -; v_gene: TRBV7-2; j_gene: TRBJ1-4; d_gene: -; len: 17; CDR3aa: CASSPWGRTGIGEKLFF; CDR3nt: TGTGCCAGCAGCCCTTGGGGACGGACGGGGATAGGCGAAAAACTGTTTTTT
abundance: -; v_gene: TRBV14; j_gene: TRBJ2-2; d_gene: -; len: 17; CDR3aa: CASSPQLTGPNTGELFF; CDR3nt: TGTGCCAGCAGCCCTCAACTGACAGGACCGAACACCGGGGAGCTGTTTTTT
abundance: -; v_gene: TRBV6-6; j_gene: TRBJ2-1; d_gene: -; len: 15; CDR3aa: CVSSYSSLESAEQFF; CDR3nt: TGTGTCAGCAGTTACTCGAGTCTAGAATCGGCTGAGCAGTTCTTC
abundance: few; v_gene: TRBV19; j_gene: TRBJ1-2; d_gene: -; len: 18; CDR3aa: CASSKGGPKWVSPNGYTF; CDR3nt: TGTGCCAGTAGTAAAGGTGGCCCCAAGTGGGTCAGCCCGAATGGCTACACCTTC
abundance: -; v_gene: TRBV28; j_gene: TRBJ1-2; d_gene: -; len: 14; CDR3aa: CASSSPRTVISYTF; CDR3nt: TGTGCCAGCAGTTCCCCGCGGACAGTCATCAGCTACACCTTC
abundance: many; v_gene: TRBV7-2; j_gene: TRBJ1-4; d_gene: -; len: 16; CDR3aa: CASSPGTVGGYEKLFF; CDR3nt: TGTGCCAGCAGCCCCGGGACCGTGGGGGGTTATGAAAAACTGTTTTTT
abundance: few; v_gene: TRBV6-5; j_gene: TRBJ2-5; d_gene: TRBD2; len: 17; CDR3aa: CASSYLPGTSPQETQYF; CDR3nt: TGTGCCAGCAGTTACCTCCCTGGGACTAGCCCTCAAGAGACCCAGTACTTC
abundance: many; v_gene: TRBV7-8; j_gene: TRBJ1-3; d_gene: -; len: 13; CDR3aa: CASAGPSGNTIYF; CDR3nt: TGTGCCAGCGCGGGACCCTCTGGAAACACCATATATTTT
abundance: -; v_gene: TRBV19; j_gene: TRBJ2-7; d_gene: TRBD2; len: 15; CDR3aa: CASSELAAGPYEQYF; CDR3nt: TGTGCCAGTAGTGAGCTAGCGGCAGGGCCCTACGAGCAGTACTTC
abundance: -; v_gene: TRBV9; j_gene: TRBJ2-1; d_gene: -; len: 16; CDR3aa: CASSVGGRTSYNEQFF; CDR3nt: TGTGCCAGCAGCGTAGGAGGCAGAACCTCCTACAATGAGCAGTTCTTC
abundance: -; v_gene: TRBV4-1; j_gene: TRBJ2-3; d_gene: TRBD2; len: 17; CDR3aa: CASSQVVAGGLTDTQYF; CDR3nt: TGCGCCAGCAGCCAAGTGGTGGCGGGGGGCCTCACAGATACGCAGTATTTT
abundance: many; v_gene: TRBV7-6; j_gene: TRBJ2-7; d_gene: -; len: 16; CDR3aa: CASSPNGPHSSYEQYF; CDR3nt: TGTGCCAGCAGCCCAAACGGTCCCCATAGCTCCTACGAGCAGTACTTC
abundance: -; v_gene: TRBV7-2; j_gene: TRBJ1-1; d_gene: -; len: 17; CDR3aa: CASSYDRSSPSNTEAFF; CDR3nt: TGTGCCAGCAGCTACGACAGGTCCTCCCCCTCGAACACTGAAGCTTTCTTT